This T cell receptor (beta chain) comes out of a study of early T cells in non-severe SARS-CoV-2 infection. This clonotype came up many times. TCRdb reanalysed the 5' RACE reads using MiXCR and keeps one entry per CDR3 protein. The table shows roughly 72,000 distinct CDR3 sequences, with 10% to 15% occurring only once. The CDR3 consists of 13 residues. The V end lost 5 bases, the J end lost 2 bases, and 9 bases lay between the germline ends. Germline CDR1 MNHNY, CDR2 SVGAGI (reference sequence). Sequencing was carried out using whole blood. This receptor was identified in an adult who was a healthcare worker with PCR-confirmed SARS-CoV-2 infection or an uninfected control (not recorded which). The gene calls are TRBV6-6 and TRBJ1-1, with D unclear. The CDR3 sequence is CASSDRSNTEAFF. Here the CDR3 DNA reads TGTGCCAGCAGTGACCGGAGCAACACTGAAGCTTTCTTT.